Below are 20 T cell receptor beta chains sequenced from a single sample in a study of CD8+ T cells in alopecia areata. Isolated RNA was reverse transcribed into cDNA used as the sequencing template. Using immunoSEQ multiplex PCR, the repertoire was profiled, and TCRdb retains in-frame clones only, with some absent. The sample has fewer than 250,000 clones; about 60% are singletons. Treatment of the sample: oral pan-JAK inhibitor, 5-10 mg twice daily. This specimen consisted of CD4+ T cells sorted from blood, obtained at week 4, from a patient treated with tofacitinib. All receptors derive from a human donor with alopecia areata.

V is TRBV29-1 and J is TRBJ1-1; perhaps TRBD1 as D (5 bases). V dropped 3 bases and J dropped 4 bases, with 12 bases sitting between them. CDR1 and CDR2 from the germline V gene are SQVTM and ANQGSEA. The CDR3 runs to 13 residues. The CDR3 nucleotides read TGCAGCGTTGACGTGGGGGGATTCACTGAAGCTTTCTTT. Its protein is CSVDVGGFTEAFF.

The chain couples TRBV7-2 to TRBJ2-1, with D perhaps being TRBD1 or TRBD2 (7 bases each). The CDR3 is 15 amino acids. Trimming left V 5 bases short and J 8 bases short, with 19 bases between. CDR1 SGHTA and CDR2 FQGNSA come from the germline V gene. CDR3 DNA: TGTGCCAGCAGCCCCTCCCAGGGGGGGTGGGATGAGCAGTTCTTC. This codes for CASSPSQGGWDEQFF.

This chain joins TRBV27 and TRBJ2-5; D gene uncertain. CDR1 and CDR2 from the germline V gene are MNHEY and SMNVEV (reference sequence). The CDR3 runs 11 residues. V was trimmed by 7 bases and J by 1 base, leaving 4 bases between them. CDR3 loop: CASTPQETQYF. CDR3 DNA sequence: TGTGCCAGCACTCCCCAAGAGACCCAGTACTTC.

This clone was observed a handful of times. The J gene is TRBJ2-4, the V gene TRBV28, with D perhaps matching TRBD1 or TRBD2 (5 bases each). The CDR3 is 15 residues long. Germline V gives CDR1 MDHEN, CDR2 SYDVKM. V was shortened by 5 bases and J by 6 bases, with 17 bases between the two germline ends. For the CDR3, the DNA is TGTGCCAGCAGTCCCGGTGGGGCTAGCTTAAACATTCAGTACTTC. Translating it yields CASSPGGASLNIQYF.

As to this clone: One end of the junction is discordant with germline, which a read error may explain. The rearrangement links TRBV7-7 to TRBJ2-5; 8 bases agree with TRBD2. The CDR3 contains 17 residues. From germline, CDR1 is SSHAT and CDR2 FNYEAQ (reference sequence). CDR3 coding DNA: TGTGCTAGCAGCCCTCTAAGGATACAGCGGGAGAAGGAGACCCAGTACTTC. It is translated as CASSPLRIQREKETQYF.

This rearrangement joins TRBV6-6 to TRBJ2-7; D is uncertain. There are 11 residues in the CDR3. Germline V CDR1 and CDR2: MNHNY, SVGAGI (reference sequence). Trimming pared 9 bases from V and 8 bases from J, leaving 14 bases between. This CDR3 is CASLRDSKQYF. The DNA of the CDR3 is TGTGCCAGTCTAAGGGATTCCAAGCAGTACTTC.

The gene calls are TRBV14 and TRBJ2-1; 8 bases fit TRBD2. After removal of 3 bases from V and 9 bases from J, the junction contained 10 bases not matched to a gene. Germline assignment: CDR1 SGHDN and CDR2 FVKESK. This CDR3 has 15 residues. The DNA for the CDR3 is TGTGCCAGCAGCCAGCCGGGACTAGTAGTAGGTGAGCAGTTCTTC. Residues: CASSQPGLVVGEQFF.

CDR3 sequence reads: CASSLAGGYTGELFF. CDR3 sequence (DNA): TGTGCCAGCTCCCTAGCGGGAGGGTACACCGGGGAGCTGTTTTTT. The genes are TRBV7-8 and TRBJ2-2, with 12 positions matching TRBD2. V was clipped by 8 bases and J by 3 bases; unmatched bases: 4. This CDR3 is 15 amino acids long. Germline V CDR1 and CDR2: SGHVS, FQNEAQ.

J is TRBJ2-5 and V is TRBV21-1; the D call of TRBD1 is as the table states it, not checked on the DNA. The DNA end is a closer match to TRBJ2-7, so the J assignment may be wrong. TRBV21-1 is designated a pseudogene. The CDR3 contains 19 residues. The CDR3 reads CASSTGWDRGPVASYEQYF. The CDR3 nucleotides read TGTGCCAGCAGCACGGGATGGGACAGGGGGCCGGTGGCGTCCTACGAGCAGTACTTC.

A few counts support this clone. This chain uses TRBV28 with TRBJ2-2; no reliable D call. Germline V gene data show CDR1 as MDHEN and CDR2 as SYDVKM. V lost 8 bases, J lost 0 bases, and 4 bases lay in between. The CDR3 spans 12 residues. The CDR3 is CASYPNTGELFF. CDR3 nucleotides: TGTGCCAGCTATCCGAACACCGGGGAGCTGTTTTTT.

The genes are TRBV6-6 and TRBJ1-1, with D hard to call. V was cut by 6 bases and J by 1 base, with 9 bases left in between. Germline CDR1 is MNHNY and CDR2 is SVGAGI (reference sequence). The CDR3 covers 13 residues. CDR3 nucleotide sequence: TGTGCCAGCAGCCTCACAAGGAACACTGAAGCTTTCTTT. Protein sequence: CASSLTRNTEAFF.

The rearrangement links TRBV29-1 to TRBJ1-1; D unclear. Germline V gives CDR1 SQVTM, CDR2 ANQGSEA. The germline V and J ends were trimmed by 5 bases and 3 bases, with 7 bases remaining between them. The CDR3 length is 11 residues. The CDR3 DNA reads as TGCAGCGTTCCCACATACACTGAAGCTTTCTTT. Residues: CSVPTYTEAFF.

The rearrangement links TRBV10-3 to TRBJ2-3; 7 bases agree with TRBD2. Germline assignment: CDR1 ENHRY and CDR2 SYGVKD. This CDR3 region has 15 residues. The V segment lost 0 bases and the J segment 5 bases; nucleotides outside the gene matches: 5. CDR3 DNA: TGTGCCATCAGTGAGTCGGAGGGACTAAGAGATACGCAGTATTTT. This gives the protein CAISESEGLRDTQYF.

The J gene is TRBJ2-5, the V gene TRBV27; no clear D gene. The germline V and J ends were trimmed by 5 bases and 2 bases, with 12 bases remaining between them. CDR1 MNHEY and CDR2 SMNVEV come from the germline V gene (reference sequence). The CDR3 consists of 14 residues. Here the CDR3 reads CASSLLAEQETQYF. The CDR3 DNA sequence: TGTGCCAGCAGTCTACTGGCGGAGCAAGAGACCCAGTACTTC.

The chain joins TRBV29-1 to TRBJ2-2; D is perhaps TRBD1 (5 bases). The CDR3 length is 14 residues. In germline, CDR1 is SQVTM, CDR2 ANQGSEA. Trimming pared 4 bases from V and 3 bases from J, leaving 12 bases between. As DNA, the CDR3 is TGCAGCGTTGTCGACAGACCGCACACCGGGGAGCTGTTTTTT. It is translated as CSVVDRPHTGELFF.

This chain connects TRBV30 to TRBJ1-3; unclear D gene. CDR1 and CDR2 (germline): GTSNPN, SVGIG (reference sequence). The V end lost 4 bases, the J end lost 3 bases, and 10 bases lay between the germline ends. The CDR3 runs to 13 residues. CDR3 DNA sequence: TGTGCCTGGACCCCAGATAATGGAAACACCATATATTTT. Translated, it gives CAWTPDNGNTIYF.

The V and J genes are TRBV11-2 and TRBJ1-2; D is ambiguous. The germline CDR1 and CDR2 sequences are SGHAT and FQNNGV. The CDR3 extends over 12 amino acids. The ends were cut back, 2 bases at V and 2 bases at J, with 3 bases in the middle. CDR3 residues: CASSLSNYGYTF. The CDR3 coding sequence is TGTGCCAGCAGCTTATCCAACTATGGCTACACCTTC.

V is TRBV4-1 and J is TRBJ2-3; 12 nucleotides agree with TRBD2. This CDR3 contains 17 residues. V lost 4 bases and J lost 2; bases outside the gene matches: 7. From germline, CDR1 is MGHRA and CDR2 YSYEKL. DNA for the CDR3: TGCGCCAGCAGCCGTCGTGCTAGCGGGAGGGCCACAGATACGCAGTATTTT. Its protein product is CASSRRASGRATDTQYF.

This clone was seen a few times. The chain links TRBV7-2 to TRBJ2-2; D unresolved. The CDR3 has 14 residues. V was cut by 2 bases and J by 2 bases, with 6 bases left in between. Germline V CDR1 and CDR2: SGHTA, FQGNSA. The DNA of the CDR3 is TGTGCCAGCAGCTTATTAGGAAACACCGGGGAGCTGTTTTTT. Protein: CASSLLGNTGELFF.

The rearrangement joins TRBV25-1 to TRBJ1-2; perhaps TRBD1 as D (6 bases). Trimming removed 4 bases at V and 5 bases at J, with 11 bases between. This CDR3 spans 13 amino acids. Germline V gene sequence: CDR1 MGHDK, CDR2 SYGVNS. CDR3 coding DNA: TGTGCCAGCAGTGCACAGGGTAGGTATGGCTACACCTTC. Its translation: CASSAQGRYGYTF.